These T cell receptor beta chains were read from a single sample in a study of breast tumors, draining lymph nodes, adjacent tissues. TCRdb reanalysed the multiplex PCR reads using MiXCR and keeps one entry per CDR3 protein. The sample lists some 130,000 distinct CDR3 sequences; about 20% were seen once. Sequenced input: axillary lymph node tissue. The receptors were gathered from a female donor with breast cancer. Some clones in this sample may be carry-over from other donors' samples. CDR3s include the opening cysteine and the closing phenylalanine or tryptophan. D genes are given only for firm matches. For some rows the clone size is stated as once, few or many, or as a class when expanded; others skip it.

TRBD2	TRBV3-1	TRBJ2-1	few	CASSPVRERGSPEQFF	TGTGCCAGCAGCCCGGTTCGCGAGCGGGGATCTCCTGAGCAGTTCTTC
TRBD2	TRBV19	TRBJ2-3	.	CASRPAGEGTDTQYF	TGTGCCAGCCGGCCAGCGGGAGAGGGCACAGATACGCAGTATTTT
.	TRBV6-1	TRBJ1-3	few	CASSEPLGVRGNTIYF	TGTGCCAGCAGTGAACCTCTGGGAGTCCGTGGAAACACCATATATTTT
.	TRBV6-5	TRBJ1-1	.	CASRLVSKGGTEAFF	TGTGCCAGCAGGTTAGTCTCGAAGGGTGGGACTGAAGCTTTCTTT
TRBD2	TRBV6-5	TRBJ2-1	many	CASRRAGGSEQFF	TGTGCCAGCAGACGAGCGGGAGGGTCTGAGCAGTTCTTC
.	TRBV7-3	TRBJ2-1	many	CASSFSGDYNEQFF	TGTGCCAGCAGCTTCAGCGGCGACTACAATGAGCAGTTCTTC
.	TRBV7-8	TRBJ2-7	medium-sized	CASSLDASGVYEQYF	TGTGCCAGCAGCTTGGACGCTTCGGGAGTCTACGAGCAGTACTTC
TRBD1	TRBV15	TRBJ2-2	many	CATSRGRRQGAWTGELFF	TGTGCCACCAGCAGAGGAAGGAGACAGGGGGCCTGGACCGGGGAGCTGTTTTTT
TRBD2	TRBV20-1	TRBJ2-5	many	CSATGLTGQETQYF	TGCAGTGCCACGGGACTAACGGGGCAAGAGACCCAGTACTTC
TRBD1	TRBV6-1	TRBJ2-7	many	CASSALGTGSYEQYF	TGTGCCAGCAGTGCTTTGGGGACAGGGTCCTACGAGCAGTACTTC
TRBD2	TRBV2	TRBJ2-2	many	CASSPTSGGTGELFF	TGTGCCAGCAGTCCTACTAGCGGGGGAACCGGGGAGCTGTTTTTT
TRBD1	TRBV30	TRBJ2-1	few	CATGGQGAVEQFF	TGTGCCACCGGGGGACAGGGGGCGGTTGAGCAGTTCTTC
.	TRBV12-3/TRBV12-4	TRBJ1-5	many	CASSPGVQPQHF	TGTGCCAGCAGCCCTGGAGTGCAGCCCCAGCATTTT
.	TRBV5-5	TRBJ1-2	many	CASSAGGVSFNYGYTF	TGTGCCAGCAGCGCCGGAGGGGTGTCGTTTAACTATGGCTACACCTTC
.	TRBV6-5	TRBJ1-3	.	CASGPYFSGNTIYF	TGTGCCAGCGGACCCTACTTCTCTGGAAACACCATATATTTT
.	TRBV5-6	TRBJ1-2	many	CASSLWGVRLNYGYTF	TGTGCCAGCAGCTTGTGGGGTGTACGGCTAAACTATGGCTACACCTTC
.	TRBV18	TRBJ2-7	.	CASSPGDFLFSYEQYF	TGTGCCAGCTCACCCGGGGACTTTCTGTTCTCCTACGAGCAGTACTTC
.	TRBV6-1	TRBJ1-2	.	CASRVGREDGYTF	TGTGCCAGCAGAGTGGGCAGGGAGGATGGCTACACCTTC
TRBD1	TRBV12-3/TRBV12-4	TRBJ2-5	many	CASSLWTGEETQYF	TGTGCCAGCAGTCTCTGGACAGGAGAAGAGACCCAGTACTTC
.	TRBV6-1	TRBJ2-2	few	CASRSNRVANTGELFF	TGTGCCAGCAGGAGCAACAGGGTCGCGAACACCGGGGAGCTGTTTTTT
.	TRBV24-1	TRBJ2-3	many	CATAVGSTDTQYF	TGTGCCACCGCCGTCGGATCCACAGATACGCAGTATTTT
TRBD2	TRBV4-1	TRBJ2-1	many	CASSRGISGGTYNEQFF	TGCGCCAGCAGCCGCGGAATTAGCGGGGGGACCTACAATGAGCAGTTCTTC